This TCR beta chain is drawn from a study of blood T cells in healthy people across ages. The authors ran a second PCR of 7 to 11 cycles using a sample-barcoded 5' primer and a J-beta primer mix. Each TCR beta cDNA got a 12-nucleotide random molecular identifier. One entry per CDR3 protein results from TCRdb running MiXCR on the 5' RACE reads. The sample has around 780,000 distinct CDR3 sequences; roughly 26% are singletons. The CDR3 extends over 12 amino acids. Germline loops: CDR1 MNHNS, CDR2 SASEGT. Trimming removed 5 bases from V and 8 bases from J; junction bases left unmatched: 4. These records were also assigned to another study, of T cells of mothers and their children. That paper states: cDNA synthesis used all extracted RNA, 1.5 ug per 15 ul.

The chain recombines TRBV6-1 with TRBJ1-1; TRBD1 matches 8 bases. Sample: blood. This clonotype originated in a boy younger than 18 in good health. The CDR3 DNA is TGTGCCAGCAGTTTATGGGACAGGGAAGCTTTCTTT. Residues: CASSLWDREAFF.